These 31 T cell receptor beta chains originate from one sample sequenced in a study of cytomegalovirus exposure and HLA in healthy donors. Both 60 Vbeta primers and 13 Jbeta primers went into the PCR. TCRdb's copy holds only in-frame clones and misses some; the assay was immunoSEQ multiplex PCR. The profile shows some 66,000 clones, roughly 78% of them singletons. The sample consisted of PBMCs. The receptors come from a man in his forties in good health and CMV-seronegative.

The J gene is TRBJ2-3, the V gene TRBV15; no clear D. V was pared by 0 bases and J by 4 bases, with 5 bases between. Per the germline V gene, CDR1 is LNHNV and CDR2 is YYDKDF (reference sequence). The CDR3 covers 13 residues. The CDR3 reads CATSRDPSDTQYF. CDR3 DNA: TGTGCCACCAGCAGAGATCCATCAGATACGCAGTATTTT.

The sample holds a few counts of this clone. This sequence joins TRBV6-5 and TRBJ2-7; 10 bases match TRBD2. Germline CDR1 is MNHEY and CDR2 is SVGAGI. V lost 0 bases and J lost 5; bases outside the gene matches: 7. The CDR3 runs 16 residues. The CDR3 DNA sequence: TGTGCCAGCAGTTACTCCTTTAGCGGGAGGAGCAACGAGCAGTACTTC. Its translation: CASSYSFSGRSNEQYF.

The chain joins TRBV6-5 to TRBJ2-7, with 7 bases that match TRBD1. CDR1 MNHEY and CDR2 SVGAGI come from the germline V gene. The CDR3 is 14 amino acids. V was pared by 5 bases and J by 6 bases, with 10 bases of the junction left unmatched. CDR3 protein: CASSALTGQSEQYF. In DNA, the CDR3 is TGTGCCAGCAGTGCCTTGACAGGGCAGAGCGAGCAGTACTTC.

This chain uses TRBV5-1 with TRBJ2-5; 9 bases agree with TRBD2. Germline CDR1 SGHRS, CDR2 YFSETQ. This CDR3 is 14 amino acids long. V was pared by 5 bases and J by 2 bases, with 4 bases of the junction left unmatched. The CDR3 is CASRATSGQETQYF. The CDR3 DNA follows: TGCGCCAGCAGGGCAACTAGCGGGCAAGAGACCCAGTACTTC.

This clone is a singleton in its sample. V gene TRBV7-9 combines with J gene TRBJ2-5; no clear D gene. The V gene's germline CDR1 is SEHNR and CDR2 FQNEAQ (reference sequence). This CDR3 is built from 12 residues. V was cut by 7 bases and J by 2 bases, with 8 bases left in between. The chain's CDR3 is CASNTEQETQYF. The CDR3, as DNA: TGTGCCAGCAATACAGAACAAGAGACCCAGTACTTC.

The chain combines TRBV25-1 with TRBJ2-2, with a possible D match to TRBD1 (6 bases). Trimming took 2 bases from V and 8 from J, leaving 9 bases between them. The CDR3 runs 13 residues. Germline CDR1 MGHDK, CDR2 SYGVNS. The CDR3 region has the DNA TGTGCCAGCAGTGAACATGGGACAGGGGAGCTGTTTTTT. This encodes CASSEHGTGELFF.

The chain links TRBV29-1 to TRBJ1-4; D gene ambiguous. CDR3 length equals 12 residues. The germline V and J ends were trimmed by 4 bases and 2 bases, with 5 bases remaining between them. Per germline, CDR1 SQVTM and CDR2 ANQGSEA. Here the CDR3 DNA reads TGCAGCGTTGTGGGCACTAATGAAAAACTGTTTTTT. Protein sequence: CSVVGTNEKLFF.

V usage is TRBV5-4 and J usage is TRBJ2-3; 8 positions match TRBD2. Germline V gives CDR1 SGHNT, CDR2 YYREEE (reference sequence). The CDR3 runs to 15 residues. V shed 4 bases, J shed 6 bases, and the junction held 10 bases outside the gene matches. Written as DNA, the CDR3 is TGTGCCAGCAGCGTCGGACTAGCCCGAGGGGATACGCAGTATTTT. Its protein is CASSVGLARGDTQYF.

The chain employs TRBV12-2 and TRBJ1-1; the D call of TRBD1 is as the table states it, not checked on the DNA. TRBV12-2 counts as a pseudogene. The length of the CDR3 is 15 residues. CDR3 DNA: TGTGCAAGTCGCCCTTATCCGCAGGCAGAACACGAAGCTTTCTTT. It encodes CASRPYPQAEHEAFF.

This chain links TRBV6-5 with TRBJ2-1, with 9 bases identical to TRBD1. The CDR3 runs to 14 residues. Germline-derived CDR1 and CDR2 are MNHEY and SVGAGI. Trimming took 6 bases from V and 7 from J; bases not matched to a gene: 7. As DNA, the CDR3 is TGTGCCAGCAGGGGGACAGGGTGGCAAAATGAGCAGTTCTTC. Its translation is CASRGTGWQNEQFF.

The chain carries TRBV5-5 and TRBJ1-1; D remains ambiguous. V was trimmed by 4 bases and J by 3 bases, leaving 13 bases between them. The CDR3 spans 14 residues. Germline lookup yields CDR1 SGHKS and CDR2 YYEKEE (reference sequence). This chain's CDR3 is CASSHLSGDTEAFF. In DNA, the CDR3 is TGTGCCAGCAGCCATTTGTCCGGGGACACTGAAGCTTTCTTT.

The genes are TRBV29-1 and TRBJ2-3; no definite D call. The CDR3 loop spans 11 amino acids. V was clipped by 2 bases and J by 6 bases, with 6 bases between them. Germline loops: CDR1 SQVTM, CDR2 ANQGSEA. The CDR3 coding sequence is TGCAGCGTTGAAAGGCGGGATACGCAGTATTTT. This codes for CSVERRDTQYF.

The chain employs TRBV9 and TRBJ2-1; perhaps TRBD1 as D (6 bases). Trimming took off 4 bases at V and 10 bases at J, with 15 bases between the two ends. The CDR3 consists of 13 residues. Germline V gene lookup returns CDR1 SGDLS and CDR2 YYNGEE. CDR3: CASSRTGSLEQFF. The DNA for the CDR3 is TGTGCCAGCAGCCGAACAGGGTCGTTGGAGCAGTTCTTC.

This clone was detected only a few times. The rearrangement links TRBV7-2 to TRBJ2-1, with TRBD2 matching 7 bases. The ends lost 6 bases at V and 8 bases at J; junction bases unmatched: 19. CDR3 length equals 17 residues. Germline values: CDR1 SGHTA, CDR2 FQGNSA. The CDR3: CASRSGLPSRPRDEQFF. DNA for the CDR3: TGTGCCAGCAGGTCGGGACTACCATCACGGCCCAGGGATGAGCAGTTCTTC.

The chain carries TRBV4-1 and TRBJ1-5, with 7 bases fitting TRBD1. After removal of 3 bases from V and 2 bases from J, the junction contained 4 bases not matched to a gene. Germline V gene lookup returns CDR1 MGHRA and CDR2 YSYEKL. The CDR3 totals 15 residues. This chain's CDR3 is CASSHVGQGNQPQHF. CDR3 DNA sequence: TGCGCCAGCAGCCACGTCGGACAGGGCAATCAGCCCCAGCATTTT.

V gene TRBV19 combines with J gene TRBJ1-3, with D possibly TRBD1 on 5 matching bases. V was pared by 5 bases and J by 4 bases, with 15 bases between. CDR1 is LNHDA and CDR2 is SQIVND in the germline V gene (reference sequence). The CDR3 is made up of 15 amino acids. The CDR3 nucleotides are TGTGCCAGTAGTCACCTCCGAACAGGAGGAAACACCATATATTTT. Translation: CASSHLRTGGNTIYF. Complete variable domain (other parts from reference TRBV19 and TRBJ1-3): DGGITQSPKYLFRKEGQNVTLSCEQNLNHDAMYWYRQDPGQGLRLIYYSQIVNDFQKGDIAEGYSVSREKKESFPLTVTSAQKNPTAFYLCASSHLRTGGNTIYFGEGSWLTVV.

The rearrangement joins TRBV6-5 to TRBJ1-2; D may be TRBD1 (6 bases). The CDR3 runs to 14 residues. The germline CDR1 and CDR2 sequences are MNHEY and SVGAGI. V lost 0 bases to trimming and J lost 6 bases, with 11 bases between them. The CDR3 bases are TGTGCCAGCAGTTACTCAGGGGGGGCCGATGGCTACACCTTC. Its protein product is CASSYSGGADGYTF.

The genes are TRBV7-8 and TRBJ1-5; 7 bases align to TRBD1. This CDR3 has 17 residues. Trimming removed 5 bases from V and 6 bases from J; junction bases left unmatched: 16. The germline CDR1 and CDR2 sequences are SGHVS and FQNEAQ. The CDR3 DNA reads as TGTGCCAGCAGCCAGGGGGTGGCGACAGGGTTGGCTCAGCCCCAGCATTTT. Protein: CASSQGVATGLAQPQHF.

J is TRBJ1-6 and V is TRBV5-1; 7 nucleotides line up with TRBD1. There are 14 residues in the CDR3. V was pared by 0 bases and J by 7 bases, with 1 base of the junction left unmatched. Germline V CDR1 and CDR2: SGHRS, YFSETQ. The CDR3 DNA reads TGCGCCAGCAGCTTGGAGACAGGGAATTCACCCCTCCACTTT. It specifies CASSLETGNSPLHF.

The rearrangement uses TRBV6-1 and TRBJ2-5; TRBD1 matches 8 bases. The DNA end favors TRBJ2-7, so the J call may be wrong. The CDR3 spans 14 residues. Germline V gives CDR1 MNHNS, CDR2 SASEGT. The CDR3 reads CASRRTGYSYEQYF. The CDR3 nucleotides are TGTGCCAGCAGGAGGACAGGGTACTCCTACGAGCAGTACTTC.

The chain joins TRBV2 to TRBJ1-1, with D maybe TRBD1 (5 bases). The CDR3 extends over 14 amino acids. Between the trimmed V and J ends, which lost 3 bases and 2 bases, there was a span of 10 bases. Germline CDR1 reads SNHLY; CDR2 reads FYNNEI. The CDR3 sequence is CASSEAGRNTEAFF. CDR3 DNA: TGTGCCAGCAGTGAGGCAGGGCGAAACACTGAAGCTTTCTTT.

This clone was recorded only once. The CDR3: CASSQGPRRGEVDEQFF. CDR3 nucleotide sequence: TGTGCCAGCAGCCAAGGCCCCCGGCGGGGGGAAGTCGATGAGCAGTTCTTC. The chain recombines TRBV4-2 with TRBJ2-1; TRBD2 matches at 8 bases. J lost 8 bases, V lost 1 base, and 13 bases had no gene match. The germline V gene has CDR1 LGHNA and CDR2 YNFKEQ. This CDR3 is built from 17 residues.

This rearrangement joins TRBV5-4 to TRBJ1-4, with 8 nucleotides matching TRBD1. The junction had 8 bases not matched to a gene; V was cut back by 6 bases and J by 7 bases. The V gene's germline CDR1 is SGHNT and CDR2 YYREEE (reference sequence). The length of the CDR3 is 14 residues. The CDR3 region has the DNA TGTGCCAGCAAGCCAGGGGGCGAAGGTGAAAAACTGTTTTTT. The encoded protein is CASKPGGEGEKLFF.

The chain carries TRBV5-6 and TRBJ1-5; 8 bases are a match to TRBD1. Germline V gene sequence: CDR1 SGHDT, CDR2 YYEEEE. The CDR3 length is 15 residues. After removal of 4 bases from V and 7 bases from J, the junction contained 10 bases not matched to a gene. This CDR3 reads CASSPAAGGGQPQHF. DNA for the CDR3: TGTGCCAGCAGCCCCGCCGCAGGGGGCGGGCAGCCCCAGCATTTT.

CDR3 nucleotide sequence: TGTGCCAGCAGTGATCTAGCGGGAGTCCGGAATGAGCAGTTCTTC. Its translation is CASSDLAGVRNEQFF. V is TRBV2 and J is TRBJ2-1, with 10 positions matching TRBD2. V lost 3 bases and J lost 7; bases outside the gene matches: 6. This CDR3 is built from 15 residues. The germline V gene encodes CDR1 SNHLY and CDR2 FYNNEI.

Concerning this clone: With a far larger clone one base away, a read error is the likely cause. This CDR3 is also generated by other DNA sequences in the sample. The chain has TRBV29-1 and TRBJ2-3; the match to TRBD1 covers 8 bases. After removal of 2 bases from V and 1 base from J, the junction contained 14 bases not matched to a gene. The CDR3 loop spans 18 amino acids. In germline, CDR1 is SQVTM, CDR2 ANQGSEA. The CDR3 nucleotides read TGCAGCGTTGAATTTGTAACGGGACAGGATGTGGGCACAGATACGCAGTATTTT. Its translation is CSVEFVTGQDVGTDTQYF.

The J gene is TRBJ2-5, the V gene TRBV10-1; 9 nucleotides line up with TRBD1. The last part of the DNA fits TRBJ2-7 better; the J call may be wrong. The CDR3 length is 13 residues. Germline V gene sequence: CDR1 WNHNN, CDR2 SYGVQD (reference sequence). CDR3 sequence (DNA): TGCGCCACCAGACAGGGGGACAACTACGAGCAGTACTTC. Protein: CATRQGDNYEQYF.

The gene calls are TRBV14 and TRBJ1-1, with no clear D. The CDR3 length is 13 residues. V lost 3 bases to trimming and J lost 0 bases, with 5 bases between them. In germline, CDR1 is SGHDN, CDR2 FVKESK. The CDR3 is CASSQSLNTEAFF. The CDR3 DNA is TGTGCCAGCAGCCAGAGCTTGAACACTGAAGCTTTCTTT.

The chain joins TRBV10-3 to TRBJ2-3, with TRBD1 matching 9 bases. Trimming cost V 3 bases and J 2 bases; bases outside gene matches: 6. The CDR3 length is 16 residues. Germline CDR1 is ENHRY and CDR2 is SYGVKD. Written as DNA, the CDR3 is TGTGCCATCAGTGACCACTGGACAGGGGTCACAGATACGCAGTATTTT. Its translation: CAISDHWTGVTDTQYF.

The CDR3 region has the DNA TGTGCCAGCAGTGAACAGGGCGATTATGGCTACACCTTC. Its translation: CASSEQGDYGYTF. This chain connects TRBV25-1 to TRBJ1-2; tentative D call: TRBD1 (5 bases). The V end lost 2 bases, the J end lost 5 bases, and 9 bases lay between the germline ends. The CDR3 is 13 amino acids. Germline V gives CDR1 MGHDK, CDR2 SYGVNS.

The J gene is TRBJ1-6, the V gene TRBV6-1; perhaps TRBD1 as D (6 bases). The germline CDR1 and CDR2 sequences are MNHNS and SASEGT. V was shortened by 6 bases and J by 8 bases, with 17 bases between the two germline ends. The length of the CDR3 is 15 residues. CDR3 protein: CASRQTGGGDSPLHF. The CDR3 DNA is TGTGCCAGCAGACAGACAGGTGGGGGAGATTCACCCCTCCACTTT.